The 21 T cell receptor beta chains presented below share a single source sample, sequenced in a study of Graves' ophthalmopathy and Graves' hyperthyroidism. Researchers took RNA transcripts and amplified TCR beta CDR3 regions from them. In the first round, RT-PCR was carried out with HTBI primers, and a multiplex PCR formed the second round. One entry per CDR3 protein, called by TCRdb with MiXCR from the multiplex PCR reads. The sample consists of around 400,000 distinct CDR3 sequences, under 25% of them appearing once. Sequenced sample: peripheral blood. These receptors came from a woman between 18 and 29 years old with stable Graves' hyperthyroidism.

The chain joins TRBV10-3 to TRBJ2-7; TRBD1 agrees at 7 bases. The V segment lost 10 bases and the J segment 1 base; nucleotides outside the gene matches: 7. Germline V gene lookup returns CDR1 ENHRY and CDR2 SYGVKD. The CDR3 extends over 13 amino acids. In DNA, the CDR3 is TGTGCCACCAGCCTGACAGGGTCCTACGAGCAGTACTTC. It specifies CATSLTGSYEQYF.

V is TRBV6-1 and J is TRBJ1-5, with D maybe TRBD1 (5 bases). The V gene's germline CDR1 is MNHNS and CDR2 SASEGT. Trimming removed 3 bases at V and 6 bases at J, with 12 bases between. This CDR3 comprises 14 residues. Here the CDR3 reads CASSDQGKVQPQHF. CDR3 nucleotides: TGTGCCAGCAGTGATCAGGGAAAGGTTCAGCCCCAGCATTTT.

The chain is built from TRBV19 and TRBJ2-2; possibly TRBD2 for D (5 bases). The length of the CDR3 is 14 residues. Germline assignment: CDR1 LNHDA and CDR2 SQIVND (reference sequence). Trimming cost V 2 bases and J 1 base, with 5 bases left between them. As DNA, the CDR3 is TGTGCCAGTAGTATAAGCGGGAACACCGGGGAGCTGTTTTTT. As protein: CASSISGNTGELFF.

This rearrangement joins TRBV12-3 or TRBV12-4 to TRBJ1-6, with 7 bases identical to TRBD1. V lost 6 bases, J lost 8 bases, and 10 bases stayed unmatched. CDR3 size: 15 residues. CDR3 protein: CASRYSTGFDSPLHF. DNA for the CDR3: TGTGCCAGCAGGTATTCGACAGGGTTCGATTCACCCCTCCACTTT.

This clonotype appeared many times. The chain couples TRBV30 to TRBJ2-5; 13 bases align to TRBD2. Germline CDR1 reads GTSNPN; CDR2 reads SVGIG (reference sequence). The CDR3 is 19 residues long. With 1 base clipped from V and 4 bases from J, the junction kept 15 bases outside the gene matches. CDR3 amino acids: CAWSAAWTSGRVGRETQYF. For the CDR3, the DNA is TGTGCCTGGAGTGCCGCCTGGACTAGCGGGAGAGTGGGTCGAGAGACCCAGTACTTC.

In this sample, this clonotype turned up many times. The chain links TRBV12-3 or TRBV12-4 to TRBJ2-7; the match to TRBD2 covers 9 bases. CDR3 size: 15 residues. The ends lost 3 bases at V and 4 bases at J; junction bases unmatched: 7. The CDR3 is CASSFGREGDYEQYF. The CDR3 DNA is TGTGCCAGCAGTTTTGGGCGGGAGGGGGATTACGAGCAGTACTTC.

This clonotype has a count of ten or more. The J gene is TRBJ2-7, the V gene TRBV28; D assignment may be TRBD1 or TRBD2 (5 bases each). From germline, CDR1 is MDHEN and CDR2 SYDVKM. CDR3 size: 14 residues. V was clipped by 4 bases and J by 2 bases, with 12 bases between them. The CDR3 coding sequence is TGTGCCAGCAGTTACGGGACCCCACCCTACGAGCAGTACTTC. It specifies CASSYGTPPYEQYF.

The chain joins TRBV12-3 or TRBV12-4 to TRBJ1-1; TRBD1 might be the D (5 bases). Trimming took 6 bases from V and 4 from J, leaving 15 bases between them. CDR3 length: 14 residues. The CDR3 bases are TGTGCCAGCAGCCGCGGGGGGTGGGGCACTGAAGCTTTCTTT. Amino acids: CASSRGGWGTEAFF.

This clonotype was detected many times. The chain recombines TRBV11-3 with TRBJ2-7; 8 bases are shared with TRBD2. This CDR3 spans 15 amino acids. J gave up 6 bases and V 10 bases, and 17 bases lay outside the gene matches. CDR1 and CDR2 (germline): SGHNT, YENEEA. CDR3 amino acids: CAIRPGSGRVIEQYF. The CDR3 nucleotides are TGTGCCATTCGCCCGGGGAGCGGGAGAGTGATCGAGCAGTACTTC. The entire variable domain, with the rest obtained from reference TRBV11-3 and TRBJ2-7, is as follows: EAGVVQSPRYKIIEKKQPVAFWCNPISGHNTLYWYLQNLGQGPELLIRYENEEAVDDSQLPKDRFSAERLKGVDSTLKIQPAELGDSAVYLCAIRPGSGRVIEQYFGPGTRLTVT.

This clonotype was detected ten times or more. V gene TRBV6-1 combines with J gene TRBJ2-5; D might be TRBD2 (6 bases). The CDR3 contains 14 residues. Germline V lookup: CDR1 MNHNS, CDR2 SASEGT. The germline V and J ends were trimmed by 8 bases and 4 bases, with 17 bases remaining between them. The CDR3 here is CASGMTSVGETQYF. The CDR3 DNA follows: TGTGCCAGCGGTATGACTAGTGTCGGAGAGACCCAGTACTTC.

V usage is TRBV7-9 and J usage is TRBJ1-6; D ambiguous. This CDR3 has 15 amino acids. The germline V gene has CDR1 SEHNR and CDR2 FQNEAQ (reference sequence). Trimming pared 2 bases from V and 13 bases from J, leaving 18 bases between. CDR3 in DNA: TGTGCCAGCAGCTTAAGCAACACACCCGACTCCCCCCTCCACTTT. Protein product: CASSLSNTPDSPLHF.

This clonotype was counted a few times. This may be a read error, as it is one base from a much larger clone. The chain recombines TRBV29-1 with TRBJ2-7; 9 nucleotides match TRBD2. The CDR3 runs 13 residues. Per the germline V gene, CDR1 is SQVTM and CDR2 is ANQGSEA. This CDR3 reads CIVEDGGLAPQYF. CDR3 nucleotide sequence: TGCATCGTTGAAGATGGGGGACTAGCTCCTCAGTACTTC.

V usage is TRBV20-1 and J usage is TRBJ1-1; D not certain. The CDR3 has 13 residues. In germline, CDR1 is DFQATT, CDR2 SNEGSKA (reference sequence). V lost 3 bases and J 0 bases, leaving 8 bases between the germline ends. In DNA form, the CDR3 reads TGCAGTGCTAGTGGTCAGATGAACACTGAAGCTTTCTTT. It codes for CSASGQMNTEAFF.

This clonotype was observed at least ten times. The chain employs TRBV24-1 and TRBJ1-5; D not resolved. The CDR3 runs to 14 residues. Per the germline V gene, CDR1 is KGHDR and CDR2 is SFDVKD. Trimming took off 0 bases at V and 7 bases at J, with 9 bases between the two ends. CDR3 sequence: CATSDLNSLQPQHF. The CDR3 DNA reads TGTGCCACCAGTGATTTGAACAGCTTGCAGCCCCAGCATTTT.

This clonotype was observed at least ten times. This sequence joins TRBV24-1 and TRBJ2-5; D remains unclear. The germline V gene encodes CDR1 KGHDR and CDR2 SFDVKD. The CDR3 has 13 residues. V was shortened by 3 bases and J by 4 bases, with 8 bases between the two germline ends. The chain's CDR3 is CATSDGSLETQYF. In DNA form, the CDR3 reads TGTGCCACCAGTGATGGTAGCCTAGAGACCCAGTACTTC.

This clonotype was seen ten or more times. In DNA form, the CDR3 reads TGCGCCAGCAGCTCGCCTGACAGGGAAGAGACCCAGTACTTC. Protein product: CASSSPDREETQYF. The rearrangement joins TRBV5-1 to TRBJ2-5, with 7 bases matching TRBD1. This CDR3 region has 14 residues. Losses at the gene ends were 3 bases for V and 3 bases for J; bases not matched to a gene: 5. Germline V gene sequence: CDR1 SGHRS, CDR2 YFSETQ.

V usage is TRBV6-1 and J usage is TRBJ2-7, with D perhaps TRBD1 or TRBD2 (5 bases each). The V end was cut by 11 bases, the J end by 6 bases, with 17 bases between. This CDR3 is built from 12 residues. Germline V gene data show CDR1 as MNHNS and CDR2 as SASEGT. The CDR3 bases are TGTGCCTCCTGGGACCAGACCTTCGAGCAGTACTTC. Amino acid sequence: CASWDQTFEQYF.

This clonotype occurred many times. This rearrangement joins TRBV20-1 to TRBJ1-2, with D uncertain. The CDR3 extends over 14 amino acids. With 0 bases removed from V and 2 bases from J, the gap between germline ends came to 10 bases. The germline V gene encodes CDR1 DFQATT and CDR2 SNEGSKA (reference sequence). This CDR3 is CSARDIGGNYGYTF. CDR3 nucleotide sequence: TGCAGTGCTAGAGATATAGGTGGGAACTATGGCTACACCTTC.

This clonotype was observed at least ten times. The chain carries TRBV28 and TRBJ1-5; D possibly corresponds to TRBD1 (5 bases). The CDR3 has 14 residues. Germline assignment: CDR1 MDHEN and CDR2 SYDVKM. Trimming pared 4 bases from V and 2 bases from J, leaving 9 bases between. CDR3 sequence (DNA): TGTGCCAGCAGTTCGATCAGGGGCAATCAGCCCCAGCATTTT. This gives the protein CASSSIRGNQPQHF.

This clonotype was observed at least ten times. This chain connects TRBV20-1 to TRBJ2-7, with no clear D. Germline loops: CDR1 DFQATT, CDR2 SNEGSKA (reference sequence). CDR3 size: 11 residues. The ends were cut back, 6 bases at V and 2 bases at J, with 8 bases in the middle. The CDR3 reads CSATTAYEQYF. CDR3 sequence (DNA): TGCAGTGCCACCACCGCCTACGAGCAGTACTTC.

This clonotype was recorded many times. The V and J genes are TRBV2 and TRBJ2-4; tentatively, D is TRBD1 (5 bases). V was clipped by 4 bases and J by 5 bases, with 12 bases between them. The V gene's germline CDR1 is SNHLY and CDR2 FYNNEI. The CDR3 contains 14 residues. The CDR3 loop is CASSVVQAENIQYF. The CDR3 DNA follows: TGTGCCAGCAGTGTTGTACAGGCAGAAAACATTCAGTACTTC. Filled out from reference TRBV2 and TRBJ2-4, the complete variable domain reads EPEVTQTPSHQVTQMGQEVILRCVPISNHLYFYWYRQILGQKVEFLVSFYNNEISEKSEIFDDQFSVERPDGSNFTLKIRSTKLEDSAMYFCASSVVQAENIQYFGAGTRLSVL.